A selection of T cell receptor beta chains follows, all from one sample in a study of shared clonotypes between healthy human individuals. The protocol was immunoSEQ multiplex PCR, while the TCRdb copy is restricted to in-frame clones and leaves out a portion. The data hold approximately 2,000,000 clones, with just over 90% observed a single time. The sample comprised naive CD8+ T cells from PBMCs. The receptors here all came from a man aged 18 to 30 in good health. Some clones in this sample may be carry-over from other donors' samples. The CDR3 runs from the conserved cysteine through the conserved F or W. The order of the fields is clone size, J gene, V gene, D gene, CDR3 DNA, CDR3 protein. D genes are given only for firm matches. Clone size is not always given. Where it is, it says once, few, many or a class for expanded clones.

clone size: .
J gene: TRBJ1-1
V gene: TRBV9
D gene: TRBD1
CDR3 DNA: TGTGCCAGCAGCGTAGCACAGGGGGAGAACACTGAAGCTTTCTTT
CDR3 protein: CASSVAQGENTEAFF

clone size: .
J gene: TRBJ2-7
V gene: TRBV27
D gene: TRBD2
CDR3 DNA: TGTGCCAGCAGTTTATTTAGCGGGGGCGACGAGCAGTACTTC
CDR3 protein: CASSLFSGGDEQYF

clone size: .
J gene: TRBJ2-7
V gene: TRBV4-1
D gene: TRBD2
CDR3 DNA: TGCGCCAGCAGCCAAGGGGAGGGAGAATACGAGCAGTACTTC
CDR3 protein: CASSQGEGEYEQYF

clone size: .
J gene: TRBJ1-5
V gene: TRBV6-4
D gene: .
CDR3 DNA: TGTGCCAGCAGCCGGGACCACTATAGCAATCAGCCCCAGCATTTT
CDR3 protein: CASSRDHYSNQPQHF

clone size: .
J gene: TRBJ2-1
V gene: TRBV11-2
D gene: TRBD2
CDR3 DNA: TGTGCCAGCAGCTTCCCGAGGGAGAGCGGGAGTGATCAGCACAATGAGCAGTTCTTC
CDR3 protein: CASSFPRESGSDQHNEQFF

clone size: .
J gene: TRBJ1-2
V gene: TRBV11-2
D gene: TRBD1
CDR3 DNA: TGTGCCAGCAGCTCCCGGGACAGCCAGAACTATGGCTACACCTTC
CDR3 protein: CASSSRDSQNYGYTF

clone size: .
J gene: TRBJ2-7
V gene: TRBV27
D gene: TRBD2
CDR3 DNA: TGTGCCAGCAGTTTATCGGTTGGACTAGCGACTTACGAGCAGTACTTC
CDR3 protein: CASSLSVGLATYEQYF

clone size: once
J gene: TRBJ2-1
V gene: TRBV7-6
D gene: TRBD2
CDR3 DNA: TGTGCCAGCAGAGGACTAGCGGGAGCCCGGAGCTCCTACAATGAGCAGTTCTTC
CDR3 protein: CASRGLAGARSSYNEQFF

clone size: .
J gene: TRBJ2-5
V gene: TRBV11-2
D gene: .
CDR3 DNA: TGTGCCAGCAGCTATCGAGCCCCTAGGGCCCAGTACTTC
CDR3 protein: CASSYRAPRAQYF

clone size: .
J gene: TRBJ2-5
V gene: TRBV28
D gene: .
CDR3 DNA: TGTGCCAGCAGTTCGCCGACAGATCAAGAGACCCAGTACTTC
CDR3 protein: CASSSPTDQETQYF

clone size: .
J gene: TRBJ2-5
V gene: TRBV9
D gene: .
CDR3 DNA: TGTGCCAGCAGCTCGGCCCGAGGCCCGGGAGAGACCCAGTACTTC
CDR3 protein: CASSSARGPGETQYF

clone size: few
J gene: TRBJ1-2
V gene: TRBV10-2
D gene: TRBD1
CDR3 DNA: TGCGCCAGCAGTGAGCCGGGACAGGGGTACTATGGCTACACCTTC
CDR3 protein: CASSEPGQGYYGYTF

clone size: .
J gene: TRBJ2-1
V gene: TRBV5-6
D gene: .
CDR3 DNA: TGTGCCAGCAGCTTGGCGCATGGGCAGTTCTTC
CDR3 protein: CASSLAHGQFF

clone size: few
J gene: TRBJ1-1
V gene: TRBV4-3
D gene: .
CDR3 DNA: TGCGCCAGCAGCCAGGATGCTTTTTTACCGGACACTGAAGCTTTCTTT
CDR3 protein: CASSQDAFLPDTEAFF

clone size: .
J gene: TRBJ1-2
V gene: TRBV4-2
D gene: .
CDR3 DNA: TGTGCCAGCAGCCAAGATCAAGGGGAGATCGCGTTGGGCTACACCTTC
CDR3 protein: CASSQDQGEIALGYTF

clone size: .
J gene: TRBJ1-2
V gene: TRBV7-9
D gene: .
CDR3 DNA: TGTGCCAGCAGCTTAGGTACGGGAGGGAATGGCTACACCTTC
CDR3 protein: CASSLGTGGNGYTF

clone size: .
J gene: TRBJ2-1
V gene: TRBV28
D gene: .
CDR3 DNA: TGTGCCAGCAGTTTGTGGTCCACAGACAATGAGCAGTTCTTC
CDR3 protein: CASSLWSTDNEQFF

clone size: .
J gene: TRBJ2-7
V gene: TRBV28
D gene: TRBD2
CDR3 DNA: TGTGCCAGCAGGATTGCTAGCGGACGAAGCTCCTACGAGCAGTACTTC
CDR3 protein: CASRIASGRSSYEQYF

clone size: .
J gene: TRBJ2-1
V gene: TRBV7-9
D gene: .
CDR3 DNA: TGTGCCAGCAGCCCCGGACATCTCTACAATGAGCAGTTCTTC
CDR3 protein: CASSPGHLYNEQFF

clone size: .
J gene: TRBJ2-7
V gene: TRBV2
D gene: TRBD1
CDR3 DNA: TGTGCCAGCAGTGGATTCGGACAGGGGGCGGACGAGCAGTACTTC
CDR3 protein: CASSGFGQGADEQYF

clone size: .
J gene: TRBJ2-5
V gene: TRBV11-3
D gene: .
CDR3 DNA: TGTGCCAGCAGCTACGGGACGGAAGAGACCCAGTACTTC
CDR3 protein: CASSYGTEETQYF

clone size: .
J gene: TRBJ1-1
V gene: TRBV30
D gene: .
CDR3 DNA: TGTGCCTGGAGTATCCCCCCTAACACTGAAGCTTTCTTT
CDR3 protein: CAWSIPPNTEAFF

clone size: .
J gene: TRBJ1-2
V gene: TRBV4-2
D gene: .
CDR3 DNA: TGTGCCAGCAGCCAAGAAGTTCAGTACAGCTCTAACTATGGCTACACCTTC
CDR3 protein: CASSQEVQYSSNYGYTF

clone size: .
J gene: TRBJ2-2
V gene: TRBV7-9
D gene: .
CDR3 DNA: TGTGCCAGCAGCCATAAACAGACGAACACCGGGGAGCTGTTTTTT
CDR3 protein: CASSHKQTNTGELFF

clone size: .
J gene: TRBJ1-2
V gene: TRBV5-6
D gene: .
CDR3 DNA: TGTGCCAGCAGCCCTCCCGGGGGGGCGGAGGGCTACACCTTC
CDR3 protein: CASSPPGGAEGYTF

clone size: .
J gene: TRBJ2-4
V gene: TRBV11-2
D gene: .
CDR3 DNA: TGTGCCAGCAGCTTAGAGGCGACTGAGACCCGGGAAAACATTCAGTACTTC
CDR3 protein: CASSLEATETRENIQYF

clone size: .
J gene: TRBJ1-1
V gene: TRBV16
D gene: .
CDR3 DNA: TGTGCCAGCAGCACCAAGCCGGGGACAACCTCGGGGAACACTGAAGCTTTCTTT
CDR3 protein: CASSTKPGTTSGNTEAFF

clone size: .
J gene: TRBJ1-2
V gene: TRBV10-2
D gene: .
CDR3 DNA: TGCGCCAGCCGCACTGAAAATGGCTACACCTTC
CDR3 protein: CASRTENGYTF

clone size: .
J gene: TRBJ2-7
V gene: TRBV27
D gene: .
CDR3 DNA: TGTGCCAGCAGTCCCGGGATTCCATACGAGCAGTACTTC
CDR3 protein: CASSPGIPYEQYF

clone size: .
J gene: TRBJ2-1
V gene: TRBV4-1
D gene: TRBD2
CDR3 DNA: TGCGCCAGCAGCCAAGAGTCGGGAGGGATCTATGAGCAGTTCTTC
CDR3 protein: CASSQESGGIYEQFF

clone size: once
J gene: TRBJ1-2
V gene: TRBV11-2
D gene: .
CDR3 DNA: TGTGCCAGCAGCTTAGGAGTGAACTATGGCTACACCTTC
CDR3 protein: CASSLGVNYGYTF

clone size: .
J gene: TRBJ2-7
V gene: TRBV28
D gene: TRBD1
CDR3 DNA: TGTGCCAGCAGTTTCGGACAGGGGATTTACGAGCAGTACTTC
CDR3 protein: CASSFGQGIYEQYF

clone size: .
J gene: TRBJ2-2
V gene: TRBV28
D gene: .
CDR3 DNA: TGTGCCAGCAGTTTACCCGGGGAAGGGGACACCGGGGAGCTGTTTTTT
CDR3 protein: CASSLPGEGDTGELFF

clone size: .
J gene: TRBJ1-1
V gene: TRBV5-1
D gene: .
CDR3 DNA: TGCGCCAGCAGCTTGGGTCTGACTGAAGCTTTCTTT
CDR3 protein: CASSLGLTEAFF

clone size: .
J gene: TRBJ2-2
V gene: TRBV11-2
D gene: .
CDR3 DNA: TGTGCCAGCAGCGCTCAGAGGGGACGGGCCAGGGCAATCGGGGAGCTGTTTTTT
CDR3 protein: CASSAQRGRARAIGELFF

clone size: .
J gene: TRBJ2-1
V gene: TRBV10-3
D gene: .
CDR3 DNA: TGTGCCATCAGTGAGGGTGGGGGGAGCTCCTACAATGAGCAGTTCTTC
CDR3 protein: CAISEGGGSSYNEQFF

clone size: .
J gene: TRBJ1-6
V gene: TRBV21-1
D gene: .
CDR3 DNA: TGTGCCAGCAGCAAAAACAGGAGCAATTCACCCCTCCACTTT
CDR3 protein: CASSKNRSNSPLHF

clone size: .
J gene: TRBJ2-7
V gene: TRBV27
D gene: .
CDR3 DNA: TGTGCCAGCAGTTTAGGAGGGGGAGTTTACGAGCAGTACTTC
CDR3 protein: CASSLGGGVYEQYF

clone size: few
J gene: TRBJ1-1
V gene: TRBV28
D gene: .
CDR3 DNA: TGTGCCAGCAGTTTTGGCTCGAGAGGGACTGAAGCTTTCTTT
CDR3 protein: CASSFGSRGTEAFF

clone size: .
J gene: TRBJ2-1
V gene: TRBV2
D gene: TRBD2
CDR3 DNA: TGTGCCAGCAGAACCCCCCACGAGGGACTAGCGGGAGAGAGTGAGCAGTTCTTC
CDR3 protein: CASRTPHEGLAGESEQFF

clone size: .
J gene: TRBJ2-1
V gene: TRBV2
D gene: .
CDR3 DNA: TGTGCCAGCAGTGAGTTACGGGTATCCTACAATGAGCAGTTCTTC
CDR3 protein: CASSELRVSYNEQFF

clone size: .
J gene: TRBJ2-7
V gene: TRBV7-2
D gene: .
CDR3 DNA: TGTGCCAGCAGCTTAGGTTGGGGGTACGAGCAGTACTTC
CDR3 protein: CASSLGWGYEQYF

clone size: .
J gene: TRBJ2-1
V gene: TRBV2
D gene: TRBD2
CDR3 DNA: TGTGCCAGCAGGAGAACCGGGACTAGGGCCTACAATGAGCAGTTCTTC
CDR3 protein: CASRRTGTRAYNEQFF

clone size: .
J gene: TRBJ2-2
V gene: TRBV5-4
D gene: TRBD2
CDR3 DNA: TGTGCCAGCAGCTTAACGGGAGGAAACACCGGGGAGCTGTTTTTT
CDR3 protein: CASSLTGGNTGELFF

clone size: .
J gene: TRBJ2-3
V gene: TRBV10-3
D gene: .
CDR3 DNA: TGTGCCATCAGTGAGAGGCAGGTGGCAGATACGCAGTATTTT
CDR3 protein: CAISERQVADTQYF

clone size: .
J gene: TRBJ1-1
V gene: TRBV19
D gene: .
CDR3 DNA: TGTGCCAGTAGTCGTGTGCTTCCAGGGAGGAGGACTGAAGCTTTCTTT
CDR3 protein: CASSRVLPGRRTEAFF

clone size: .
J gene: TRBJ1-1
V gene: TRBV29-1
D gene: .
CDR3 DNA: TGCAGCGTGGAATCAGACAGGATAAACACTGAAGCTTTCTTT
CDR3 protein: CSVESDRINTEAFF

clone size: .
J gene: TRBJ2-7
V gene: TRBV19
D gene: TRBD2
CDR3 DNA: TGTGCCTCCCGGCTAGCGGGATCCTACGAGCAGTACTTC
CDR3 protein: CASRLAGSYEQYF

clone size: .
J gene: TRBJ2-7
V gene: TRBV27
D gene: .
CDR3 DNA: TGTGCCAGCGGTTTCCGGGACTCGAGGTACGAGCAGTACTTC
CDR3 protein: CASGFRDSRYEQYF

clone size: .
J gene: TRBJ2-2
V gene: TRBV27
D gene: .
CDR3 DNA: TGTGCCAGCAGTTTACTGCACGGGGAGCTGTTTTTT
CDR3 protein: CASSLLHGELFF

clone size: once
J gene: TRBJ1-2
V gene: TRBV7-6
D gene: .
CDR3 DNA: TGTGCCAGCAGCTTAGAGAGGGGAAATGGCTACACCTTC
CDR3 protein: CASSLERGNGYTF

clone size: once
J gene: TRBJ2-3
V gene: TRBV7-8
D gene: TRBD2
CDR3 DNA: TGTGCCAGCAGCCCGCTAGCGGGAGGGAGCACAGATACGCAGTATTTT
CDR3 protein: CASSPLAGGSTDTQYF

clone size: .
J gene: TRBJ2-7
V gene: TRBV7-2
D gene: .
CDR3 DNA: TGTGCCAGCAGCTTAGTCTCCCGGGGAGACTTTTACGAGCAGTACTTC
CDR3 protein: CASSLVSRGDFYEQYF

clone size: .
J gene: TRBJ2-5
V gene: TRBV6-5
D gene: TRBD1
CDR3 DNA: TGTGCCAGCAGTTCGGGACAGGGGGCGAGAGAGACCCAGTACTTC
CDR3 protein: CASSSGQGARETQYF